This TCR beta chain derives from a study of shared clonotypes between healthy human individuals. Study-level points and caveats: Naive subsets generally had larger estimated richness than memory subsets.

Sequenced by immunoSEQ multiplex PCR; TCRdb stores in-frame clones only, minus some. The table includes approximately 530,000 clones, approximately 95% detected once. Remarks on this clone: Its antigen remains unidentified.

Germline V gene sequence: CDR1 SGHKS, CDR2 YYEKEE (reference sequence). V was clipped by 0 bases and J by 2 bases; unmatched bases: 3. The CDR3 totals 15 residues. Study donors comprised healthy, HIV-negative adults devoid of recent acute infection or vaccination. Caucasian adults residing in Nashville, Tennessee made up all the donors. This chain uses TRBV5-5 with TRBJ2-7, with 9 bases that match TRBD2. Sequencing used naive CD4+ T cells sorted from blood. Subset noted: CD45RA+ positively selected. The clonotype comes from a woman aged 25-40 years in good health. DNA of the CDR3: TGTGCCAGCAGCTTGGAGCAGCGGGGGGCCTACGAGCAGTACTTC. Amino acid sequence: CASSLEQRGAYEQYF.